These 15 T cell receptor beta chains originate from one sample sequenced in a study of graft-versus-host responses after intestinal transplantation. Assay: immunoSEQ multiplex PCR; the TCRdb copy retains only in-frame clones and omits some. The top ten hold roughly 2.5% of the sample, which has approximately 71,000 clones, about 89% seen once. For these TCRs, the target antigens are not known. The input for sequencing was unstimulated CD8+ T cells sorted from spleen or lymph node cells, taken before intestinal transplant. The receptors were gathered from a human donor who received an intestinal transplant.

The chain recombines TRBV2 with TRBJ1-1; D is unclear. The V end was cut by 1 base, the J end by 3 bases, with 6 bases between. Germline assignment: CDR1 SNHLY and CDR2 FYNNEI. The CDR3 runs 13 residues. The CDR3, as DNA: TGTGCCAGCAGTGAAGGTAGCCACACTGAAGCTTTCTTT. This sequence encodes CASSEGSHTEAFF.

The chain has TRBV4-1 and TRBJ2-2; 7 positions agree with TRBD2. Germline V gives CDR1 MGHRA, CDR2 YSYEKL. The CDR3 is 12 residues long. V was pared by 8 bases and J by 6 bases, with 3 bases of the junction left unmatched. The CDR3 loop is CASGGGSGELFF. The CDR3 region has the DNA TGCGCCAGCGGGGGGGGATCCGGGGAGCTGTTTTTT.

The rearrangement joins TRBV11-2 to TRBJ1-2, with D hard to call. V lost 5 bases, J lost 6 bases, and 7 bases lay in between. CDR1 is SGHAT and CDR2 is FQNNGV in the germline V gene. This CDR3 is 11 amino acids long. CDR3 nucleotides: TGTGCCAGCAGCCAGCGAGATGGCTACACCTTC. Translation: CASSQRDGYTF.

This chain uses TRBV27 with TRBJ2-7; 11 positions match TRBD1. Germline CDR1 and CDR2: MNHEY and SMNVEV (reference sequence). The CDR3 totals 16 residues. V was pared by 0 bases and J by 5 bases, with 6 bases of the junction left unmatched. The CDR3 DNA sequence: TGTGCCAGCAGTTTATCTGGACAGGGGGCGTTAGACGAGCAGTACTTC. This encodes CASSLSGQGALDEQYF.

Written as DNA, the CDR3 is TGTGCCAGCAGTTTAGCGGGGGCCCGCGACCAGCCCCAGCATTTT. Protein sequence: CASSLAGARDQPQHF. J is TRBJ1-5 and V is TRBV28; a possible D gene is TRBD1 (6 bases). The CDR3 has 15 amino acids. Trimming stripped 2 bases from V and 7 bases from J, with 15 bases between. CDR1 is MDHEN and CDR2 is SYDVKM in the germline V gene.

The chain employs TRBV25-1 and TRBJ2-2; 9 bases agree with TRBD1. Looked up from germline, CDR1 is MGHDK and CDR2 is SYGVNS. Trimming removed 3 bases from V and 6 bases from J; junction bases left unmatched: 5. CDR3 length: 15 amino acids. This CDR3 reads CASSEGDRDAGELFF. The CDR3 coding sequence is TGTGCCAGCAGTGAGGGGGACAGGGACGCCGGGGAGCTGTTTTTT.

This chain connects TRBV7-2 to TRBJ2-3; 16 nucleotides match TRBD2. Trimming removed 4 bases from V and 4 bases from J; junction bases left unmatched: 11. The CDR3 has 19 residues. The germline V gene has CDR1 SGHTA and CDR2 FQGNSA. CDR3 loop: CASSSGLAGGLFFPDTQYF. CDR3 in DNA: TGTGCCAGCAGCTCGGGACTAGCGGGGGGGCTGTTTTTCCCAGATACGCAGTATTTT.

The table lists this clone with a few counts. The same CDR3 arises from other DNA sequences in this sample as well. The chain has TRBV6-4 and TRBJ2-3, with TRBD2 matching over 10 bases. With V trimmed by 2 bases and J by 2 bases, 1 base remained unmatched. There are 15 residues in the CDR3. The germline gives CDR1 MRHNA, CDR2 SNTAGT. The CDR3 is CASSDSGGATDTQYF. CDR3 nucleotide sequence: TGTGCCAGCAGTGACAGCGGGGGGGCCACAGATACGCAGTATTTT.

The chain couples TRBV27 to TRBJ2-7; no clear D gene. V lost 5 bases and J 3 bases, leaving 11 bases between the germline ends. The CDR3 has 13 residues. Per germline, CDR1 MNHEY and CDR2 SMNVEV (reference sequence). The CDR3, as DNA: TGTGCCAGCAGTCCCCATCTCGGCTACGAGCAGTACTTC. Translating it yields CASSPHLGYEQYF.

This clone was counted once. The gene calls are TRBV2 and TRBJ1-2, with D uncertain. The CDR3 has 14 amino acids. Germline lookup yields CDR1 SNHLY and CDR2 FYNNEI. The V and J ends lost 3 bases and 1 base respectively, with 9 bases between them. This CDR3 reads CASSDAVINYGYTF. CDR3 nucleotides: TGTGCCAGCAGTGACGCGGTTATTAACTATGGCTACACCTTC. The full variable domain, in which reference TRBV2 and TRBJ1-2 provide the parts outside the CDR3, is EPEVTQTPSHQVTQMGQEVILRCVPISNHLYFYWYRQILGQKVEFLVSFYNNEISEKSEIFDDQFSVERPDGSNFTLKIRSTKLEDSAMYFCASSDAVINYGYTFGSGTRLTVV.

This clone was picked up one time. The chain employs TRBV4-1 and TRBJ2-2, with TRBD2 matching 7 bases. Losses at the gene ends were 5 bases for V and 7 bases for J; bases not matched to a gene: 7. This CDR3 region has 14 residues. CDR1 and CDR2 (germline): MGHRA, YSYEKL. This chain's CDR3 is CASSFDGGSGELFF. The CDR3 DNA is TGCGCCAGCAGCTTCGACGGGGGGAGCGGGGAGCTGTTTTTT.

This clone was counted a single time. V is TRBV28 and J is TRBJ2-3; 7 bases are shared with TRBD2. Trimming cost V 6 bases and J 2 bases; bases outside gene matches: 11. The CDR3 runs 16 residues. Germline V gene data show CDR1 as MDHEN and CDR2 as SYDVKM. The CDR3 DNA reads as TGTGCCAGCAGCCCCGTTATAGGACTAGACACAGATACGCAGTATTTT. Its protein product is CASSPVIGLDTDTQYF.

The gene calls are TRBV27 and TRBJ2-1; 7 bases are a match to TRBD1. The CDR3 sequence is 17 residues long. J lost 8 bases, V lost 0 bases, and 13 bases had no gene match. Germline V gene sequence: CDR1 MNHEY, CDR2 SMNVEV (reference sequence). The CDR3 region is CASSLSPRGRVPDEQFF. In nucleotides, the CDR3 is TGTGCCAGCAGTTTATCGCCTAGGGGGCGGGTCCCCGATGAGCAGTTCTTC.

V usage is TRBV21-1 and J usage is TRBJ1-5. TRBV21-1 is listed as a pseudogene. The CDR3 length is 16 residues. The CDR3 DNA reads TGTGCCAGCAGCCCTAGGGAACAGGGAGGGAATCAGCCCCAGCATTTT. Translation: CASSPREQGGNQPQHF.

J is TRBJ1-1 and V is TRBV19; no clear D gene. The CDR3 runs 12 residues. Germline CDR1 is LNHDA and CDR2 is SQIVND (reference sequence). Trimming took off 1 base at V and 5 bases at J, with 5 bases between the two ends. The CDR3 DNA reads TGTGCCAGTAGTATAGCGGGGACTGAAGCTTTCTTT. Its translation: CASSIAGTEAFF.